This TCR beta chain appears in the sequencing data of a study of T cell responses to AZD1222 COVID-19 vaccine. The study, taken as a whole, reports: Variant regions that are unmutated are reportedly the target of nearly half of spike-specific TCRs.

Germline CDR1 SGHNT, CDR2 YYREEE (reference sequence). V gave up 4 bases and J gave up 8 bases, with 12 bases separating them. The CDR3 totals 12 residues. Note on this clone: The target antigen is unknown.

Profiled with immunoSEQ multiplex PCR; TCRdb holds only in-frame clones, not every one. The sample lists 150,000 or so clones; 70% to 90% were seen once. The TCR comes from an adult in good health. The rearrangement uses TRBV5-4 and TRBJ1-1; D is possibly TRBD1 (5 bases). Sequences were derived from peripheral blood, sampled on day 0 of AZD1222 vaccination. DNA for the CDR3: TGTGCCAGCAGCCTCTCGGGACGCGAAGCTTTCTTT. Residues: CASSLSGREAFF.